The T cell receptor beta chain under discussion was sequenced for a study of technical replicates of blood from a handful of donors. Here immunoSEQ multiplex PCR was the method, and the copy in TCRdb shows in-frame clones only, minus some. The sample holds about 100,000 clones, approximately 95% seen once. From germline, CDR1 is LNHDA and CDR2 SQIVND (reference sequence). The length of the CDR3 is 14 residues. With 5 bases clipped from V and 6 bases from J, the junction kept 7 bases outside the gene matches. The sequence came from a human donor in good health. The sequenced sample was T cells isolated from PBMCs. The rearrangement joins TRBV19 to TRBJ2-4; 7 bases agree with TRBD2. The CDR3 loop reads CASSQAGTRNIQYF. DNA for the CDR3: TGTGCCAGTAGTCAAGCGGGAACGAGAAACATTCAGTACTTC.